The entry below gives a single T cell receptor beta chain sequence along with its context. Its matching antigen is unknown. This sample stems from a study of shared clonotypes between healthy human individuals. Libraries were prepared by immunoSEQ multiplex PCR; TCRdb keeps only in-frame clonotypes and omits some of them. The sample holds 1.5 million to 2.5 million clones, just under 95% seen once. Findings of the study overall: Clonotype sharing across several donors was observed for around 5% of naive CD4 clonotypes. Clonotype sharing among donors likely depends on sequencing depth. Richness estimates generally favored naive over memory subsets.

The naive CD8 fraction comprised CD45RO-negative cells positively selected for CCR7 and excluded terminally differentiated effector memory CD45RA+ cells. The sample consisted of naive CD8+ T cells sorted from blood. This TCR was sampled from a man between 18 and 35 years old in good health.

CDR3 coding DNA: TGCGCCAGCAGTGAAGGCGAGGCGGGCGAGCAGTACTTC. Its translation: CASSEGEAGEQYF. V gene TRBV10-1 combines with J gene TRBJ2-7, with D perhaps TRBD2 (5 bases). V was pared by 3 bases and J by 6 bases, with 12 bases between. CDR1 is WNHNN and CDR2 is SYGVQD in the germline V gene (reference sequence). The CDR3 is made up of 13 amino acids.